This T cell receptor beta chain comes out of a study of blood T cell repertoires in COVID-19. Across the study: Researchers got acute and convalescent COVID-19 samples from the United States, Italy and Spain. The cDNA or gDNA used as material had been derived from T cells, B-cell-depleted T cells, or PBMCs.

This CDR3 has 18 amino acids. V was trimmed by 6 bases and J by 1 base, leaving 23 bases between them. The germline CDR1 and CDR2 sequences are WNHNN and SYGVQD (reference sequence). This clone was seen once. Original methodology: For nucleated cells, counts were estimated from reference gene primer amplification. Method: immunoSEQ multiplex PCR; TCRdb's copy keeps in-frame clones and lacks some. That table furnishes V, J and clone size, whereas the DNA furnished D and trimming. This sample has around 180,000 clones, with around 85% found just once. The chain employs TRBV10-1 and TRBJ2-3; D is possibly TRBD2 (6 bases). This receptor was obtained from a woman older than 75 with acute or convalescent COVID-19. The source material was peripheral blood. The CDR3, as DNA: TGCGCCAGCAGCCCGGCCCAGGGCGGGGCGGATGGCACAGATACGCAGTATTTT. Translated, it gives CASSPAQGGADGTDTQYF.